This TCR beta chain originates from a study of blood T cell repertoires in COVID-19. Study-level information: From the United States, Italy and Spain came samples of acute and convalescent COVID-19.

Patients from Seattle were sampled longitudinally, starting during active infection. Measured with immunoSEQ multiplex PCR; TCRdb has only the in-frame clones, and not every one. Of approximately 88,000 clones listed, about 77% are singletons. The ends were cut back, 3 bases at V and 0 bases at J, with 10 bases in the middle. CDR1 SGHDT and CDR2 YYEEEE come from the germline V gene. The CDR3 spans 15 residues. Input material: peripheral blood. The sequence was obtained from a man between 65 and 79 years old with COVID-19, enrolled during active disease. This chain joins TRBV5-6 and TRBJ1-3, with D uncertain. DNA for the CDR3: TGTGCCAGCAGCTGGAGGGCCTTCTCTGGAAACACCATATATTTT. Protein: CASSWRAFSGNTIYF.